The next 17 T cell receptor beta chains were all read from a single sample in a study of blood T cell repertoires in COVID-19. TCRdb's copy holds only in-frame clones and misses some; the assay was immunoSEQ multiplex PCR. Among about 270,000 clones, around 89% were seen once, and the ten largest hold about 2.2%. The source material was PBMCs or T cells enriched from blood (not recorded which). These receptors were taken from a woman between 18 and 29 years old who had recovered from COVID-19.

V gene TRBV10-3 combines with J gene TRBJ2-3; 8 bases align to TRBD2. Germline values: CDR1 ENHRY, CDR2 SYGVKD. The CDR3 sequence is 16 residues long. The junction had 8 bases not matched to a gene; V was cut back by 4 bases and J by 2 bases. The CDR3 DNA is TGTGCCATCAGTGGCGGGGGGCCCAGAACCACAGATACGCAGTATTTT. Protein product: CAISGGGPRTTDTQYF.

This sequence joins TRBV5-1 and TRBJ2-7, with 11 bases that match TRBD1. Germline loops: CDR1 SGHRS, CDR2 YFSETQ. This CDR3 has 16 amino acids. V dropped 4 bases and J dropped 1; count of bases not matched to a gene: 7. The CDR3 sequence: CASSGGQGAQSYEQYF. In DNA, the CDR3 is TGCGCCAGCAGCGGCGGACAGGGGGCGCAATCCTACGAGCAGTACTTC.

The chain uses TRBV5-1 and TRBJ2-1; 11 nucleotides align to TRBD2. The trim removed 4 bases at V and 4 bases at J, leaving 4 bases unmatched. Germline-derived CDR1 and CDR2 are SGHRS and YFSETQ. The CDR3 has 15 amino acids. In DNA form, the CDR3 reads TGCGCCAGCAGCCAGGGACTAGCGGTATACAATGAGCAGTTCTTC. Translation gives CASSQGLAVYNEQFF.

This chain uses TRBV7-6 with TRBJ2-7, with D unresolved. The length of the CDR3 is 12 residues. The ends were cut back, 1 base at V and 4 bases at J, with 5 bases in the middle. Germline loops: CDR1 SGHVS, CDR2 FNYEAQ. In nucleotides, the CDR3 is TGTGCCAGCAGCTTAGGCTATTACGAGCAGTACTTC. The encoded protein is CASSLGYYEQYF.

The CDR3 DNA sequence: TGCGCCAGCAGCTTGGGTGCCGGAGATTCACCCCTCCACTTT. Its translation is CASSLGAGDSPLHF. The gene calls are TRBV5-1 and TRBJ1-6; D is ambiguous. Germline values: CDR1 SGHRS, CDR2 YFSETQ. The CDR3 is made up of 14 amino acids. V shed 0 bases and J shed 8 bases, with 9 bases lying between them.

CDR3 nucleotide sequence: TGTGCCACCAGCAGAGCCAGGACAGTTGCAACTAATGAAAAACTGTTTTTT. Its protein is CATSRARTVATNEKLFF. The V and J genes are TRBV15 and TRBJ1-4; D is perhaps TRBD1 (6 bases). Between the trimmed V and J ends, which lost 1 base and 0 bases, there was a span of 12 bases. The CDR3 runs to 17 residues. Per germline, CDR1 LNHNV and CDR2 YYDKDF (reference sequence).

The rearrangement links TRBV4-2 to TRBJ2-7; the match to TRBD1 covers 8 bases. CDR1 LGHNA and CDR2 YNFKEQ come from the germline V gene. V was clipped by 5 bases and J by 3 bases; unmatched bases: 15. The CDR3 runs 17 residues. The CDR3 here is CASSYRSRQGTIYEQYF. CDR3 bases: TGTGCCAGCAGCTACCGAAGCCGACAGGGGACCATCTACGAGCAGTACTTC.

This clone was observed a handful of times. As DNA, the CDR3 is TGTGCCAGCAGCCCGGGCGGGGGAATTGATTCACCCCTCCACTTT. This gives the protein CASSPGGGIDSPLHF. The chain couples TRBV5-4 to TRBJ1-6; weak D call: TRBD1 (5 bases). The V gene's germline CDR1 is SGHNT and CDR2 YYREEE (reference sequence). CDR3 size: 15 residues. V lost 4 bases, J lost 8 bases, and 16 bases lay in between.

The chain recombines TRBV13 with TRBJ2-6; maybe TRBD2 (5 bases). The CDR3 length is 15 residues. CDR1 is PRHDT and CDR2 is FYEKMQ in the germline V gene (reference sequence). V shed 5 bases and J shed 4 bases, with 12 bases lying between them. CDR3 coding DNA: TGTGCCAGCAGCCTTAGGGAGACCGGGGCCAACGTCCTGACTTTC. It yields the protein CASSLRETGANVLTF.

This sequence joins TRBV6-1 and TRBJ2-1; 10 nucleotides line up with TRBD2. V shed 1 base and J 8 bases; nucleotides not matched to a gene: 5. This CDR3 spans 15 amino acids. The V gene's germline CDR1 is MNHNS and CDR2 SASEGT. CDR3 protein: CASSEVSSGGYEQFF. CDR3 bases: TGTGCCAGCAGTGAAGTTTCTAGCGGGGGATATGAGCAGTTCTTC.

The chain recombines TRBV6-5 with TRBJ1-2; D uncertain. This CDR3 is built from 13 residues. Trimming stripped 4 bases from V and 1 base from J, with 7 bases between. Per germline, CDR1 MNHEY and CDR2 SVGAGI. CDR3 residues: CASSSGFNYGYTF. CDR3 sequence (DNA): TGTGCCAGCAGTTCCGGGTTTAACTATGGCTACACCTTC.

The rearrangement links TRBV10-3 to TRBJ1-1; D ambiguous. Germline-derived CDR1 and CDR2 are ENHRY and SYGVKD. Trimming removed 6 bases at V and 4 bases at J, with 12 bases between. This CDR3 spans 13 amino acids. The chain's CDR3 is CAISLTYSTEAFF. The CDR3 DNA reads as TGTGCCATCAGCCTCACGTACAGCACTGAAGCTTTCTTT.

The J gene is TRBJ2-6, the V gene TRBV6-4; D may be TRBD1 (6 bases). Trimming took 4 bases from V and 3 from J, leaving 13 bases between them. Germline V lookup: CDR1 MRHNA, CDR2 SNTAGT. CDR3 length: 16 amino acids. CDR3 bases: TGTGCCAGCAGTGGAGCGACAGGCGGTGGGGCCAACGTCCTGACTTTC. Residues: CASSGATGGGANVLTF.

The chain links TRBV20-1 to TRBJ1-5; D is possibly TRBD1 (5 bases). Trimming pared 3 bases from V and 6 bases from J, leaving 9 bases between. The CDR3 loop spans 12 amino acids. Germline V gene data show CDR1 as DFQATT and CDR2 as SNEGSKA (reference sequence). The CDR3 DNA is TGCAGTGCTAGTCGGCAGGGTCAGCCCCAGCATTTT. This translates into CSASRQGQPQHF.

V and J are TRBV3-1 (or the pseudogene TRBV3-2) and TRBJ2-3; TRBD2 might be the D (6 bases). V dropped 2 bases and J dropped 2 bases, with 17 bases sitting between them. CDR3 length equals 17 residues. In germline, CDR1 is LGHDT, CDR2 YNNKEL (reference sequence). CDR3 sequence reads: CASSQTGLEFVTDTQYF. For the CDR3, the DNA is TGTGCCAGCAGCCAAACGGGACTGGAGTTTGTCACAGATACGCAGTATTTT.

The rearrangement links TRBV24-1 to TRBJ2-1; D uncertain. This CDR3 comprises 14 residues. V lost 9 bases, J lost 4 bases, and 15 bases lay in between. CDR1 is KGHDR, CDR2 SFDVKD, per germline. Here the CDR3 DNA reads TGTGCCACCGCGCCCAGGTCCTCTTACAATGAGCAGTTCTTC. It specifies CATAPRSSYNEQFF.

The rearrangement uses TRBV27 and TRBJ1-2; 7 bases are shared with TRBD1. V gave up 3 bases and J gave up 5 bases; unmatched junction bases: 12. Germline CDR1 is MNHEY and CDR2 is SMNVEV (reference sequence). This CDR3 region has 16 residues. This CDR3 is CASSLYHTGVGYGYTF. The CDR3 DNA follows: TGTGCCAGCAGTTTGTACCATACAGGGGTTGGTTATGGCTACACCTTC.